Reported below is one TCR beta chain. Its antigen is unknown. V lost 2 bases to trimming and J lost 2 bases; unmatched junction nucleotides: 7. The CDR3 sequence is 16 residues long. In germline, CDR1 is SGHRS, CDR2 YFSETQ. TCRdb re-called the 5' RACE reads with MiXCR, one entry per CDR3 protein. The table has about 440,000 distinct CDR3 sequences, about 19% seen once. The data were taken from a study of T-cell memory formation after mild COVID-19. Background on the study: TCR clusters were largely donor specific.

Study-level points and caveats: CM and EM subsets held most contracting CD4+ clones; EMRA held CD8+ ones. CD4/CD8 balance characterized clones contracting day 15 to 85, and CD4+ skew characterized later expanders.

The chain carries TRBV5-1 and TRBJ1-2; TRBD1 matches 9 bases. The sequencing sample was made of PBMCs or a T cell subset sorted from them (not recorded which). The clonotype was recovered from an adult woman who had mild COVID-19 (a few samples of this study predate the infection). Cell type and time point are not known. In nucleotides, the CDR3 is TGCGCCAGCAGCTTCGGTGGGGACAGGGCGAACTATGGCTACACCTTC. This translates into CASSFGGDRANYGYTF.